Here is one T cell receptor beta chain with its context. Its specificity is unknown. Each CDR3 protein gets one entry after TCRdb re-called the RACE reads with MiXCR. There are around 150,000 distinct CDR3 sequences in the sample; around 30% occur only once, and 2.1% lies in the top ten. Regarding time point: patch test 3, about 24 weeks after DPC sensitization. Documented treatment: therapeutic diphenylcyclopropenone sensitization with weekly scalp DPC. Trimming shortened V by 3 bases and J by 0 bases, and 12 bases separated the two germline ends. The CDR3 sequence is 15 residues long. The germline CDR1 and CDR2 sequences are DFQATT and SNEGSKA (reference sequence). This specimen belongs to a study of human T cells and chemical hapten exposure. The overall study: Skin of the upper inner arm, roughly 2 cm by roughly 2 cm, received 2% DPC for sensitization. Broader study findings: PT1 expanded TCR numbers rose with patch test score.

The TCR sequence derives from a woman in her late teens or twenties with alopecia areata. Some clones in this sample may be carry-over from other donors' samples. The chain has TRBV20-1 and TRBJ1-5, with D uncertain. The sample here was whole blood, taken in connection with sensitization to the hapten diphenylcyclopropenone (DPC). In DNA, the CDR3 is TGCAGTGCTAGCCCAACCCATTATAGCAATCAGCCCCAGCATTTT. Translated: CSASPTHYSNQPQHF.